Listed here are 23 T cell receptor beta chains from one sample, sequenced in a study of response to subunit inactivated influenza vaccine. TCRdb used MiXCR to reprocess the RT-PCR reads, holding one entry per CDR3 protein. The sample holds 650,000 to 800,000 distinct CDR3 sequences; about 18% are singletons and the top ten take 11%. Sequencing used PBMCs from blood, obtained approximately 5 days after vaccination. The receptors originated from a man in his fifties who received an inactivated influenza vaccine.

This clonotype came up many times. The CDR3 loop reads CASRGEGAYNEQFF. The CDR3 DNA reads as TGCGCCAGCAGGGGAGAGGGCGCCTACAATGAGCAGTTCTTC. The V and J genes are TRBV5-1 and TRBJ2-1; TRBD2 is a possible D gene (5 bases). Germline V gives CDR1 SGHRS, CDR2 YFSETQ. There are 14 residues in the CDR3. The germline V and J ends were trimmed by 5 bases and 2 bases, with 11 bases remaining between them.

This clonotype was seen a few times. This sequence joins TRBV27 and TRBJ2-3, with D perhaps given as TRBD1 or TRBD2 (6 bases each). This CDR3 is built from 15 residues. The ends were cut back, 5 bases at V and 2 bases at J, with 14 bases in the middle. Germline V gene data show CDR1 as MNHEY and CDR2 as SMNVEV (reference sequence). In nucleotides, the CDR3 is TGTGCCAGCAGTCCGCGGGGACATCCCACAGATACGCAGTATTTT. Its translation is CASSPRGHPTDTQYF.

This chain joins TRBV7-9 and TRBJ2-3; D is ambiguous. The germline V and J ends were trimmed by 2 bases and 2 bases, with 8 bases remaining between them. CDR1 and CDR2 from the germline V gene are SEHNR and FQNEAQ (reference sequence). The CDR3 contains 14 residues. This chain's CDR3 is CASSLSTPTDTQYF. The CDR3 DNA reads TGTGCCAGCAGCTTAAGTACACCCACAGATACGCAGTATTTT.

This clonotype has just a few counts. The chain carries TRBV4-3 and TRBJ2-7; D unclear. The CDR3 is made up of 16 amino acids. V was shortened by 0 bases and J by 4 bases, with 16 bases between the two germline ends. The germline V gene encodes CDR1 LGHNA and CDR2 YSLEER. The CDR3 here is CASSQEPSYPSYEQYF. The DNA of the CDR3 is TGCGCCAGCAGCCAAGAACCATCCTACCCATCATACGAGCAGTACTTC.

This clonotype came up a few times. The chain joins TRBV4-2 to TRBJ2-1; no reliable D call. The CDR3 loop spans 12 amino acids. V lost 0 bases and J 10 bases, leaving 7 bases between the germline ends. Germline V CDR1 and CDR2: LGHNA, YNFKEQ. The CDR3 region has the DNA TGTGCCAGCAGCCAAGATGGGCAAGAGCAGTTCTTC. It encodes CASSQDGQEQFF.

In this sample, this clonotype turned up a few times. The chain employs TRBV7-2 and TRBJ2-4, with D hard to call. Germline loops: CDR1 SGHTA, CDR2 FQGNSA. The CDR3 consists of 20 residues. V was cut by 1 base and J by 0 bases, with 22 bases left in between. The CDR3 DNA is TGTGCCAGCAGCTTAGGGCCTCTCCCCATCCTAAGAGTAGCCAAAAACATTCAGTACTTC. This sequence encodes CASSLGPLPILRVAKNIQYF.

The gene calls are TRBV6-1 and TRBJ2-3; D gene ambiguous. Germline CDR1 reads MNHNS; CDR2 reads SASEGT. Trimming took off 5 bases at V and 8 bases at J, with 14 bases between the two ends. The length of the CDR3 is 13 residues. For the CDR3, the DNA is TGTGCCAGCAGTCGGACCCTGGGTGTTACGCAGTATTTT. Residues: CASSRTLGVTQYF.

This clonotype showed up just a few times. J is TRBJ2-3 and V is TRBV12-3 or TRBV12-4, with D uncertain. This CDR3 region has 13 residues. With 6 bases removed from V and 1 base from J, the gap between germline ends came to 8 bases. CDR3 amino acids: CASRPTGTDTQYF. As DNA, the CDR3 is TGTGCCAGCAGACCCACAGGCACAGATACGCAGTATTTT.

In its sample, this clonotype was seen a few times. The chain joins TRBV7-2 to TRBJ2-5; maybe TRBD1 (7 bases). The CDR3 extends over 15 amino acids. Trimming cost V 5 bases and J 5 bases, with 18 bases left between them. Germline-derived CDR1 and CDR2 are SGHTA and FQGNSA. The DNA of the CDR3 is TGTGCCAGCAGCCTCCAGGGGGGAAGGGGGGAGACCCAGTACTTC. Protein product: CASSLQGGRGETQYF.

This clonotype was detected a few times. This sequence joins TRBV6-5 and TRBJ1-5; D unclear. Trimming left V 4 bases short and J 2 bases short, with 9 bases between. CDR1 and CDR2 (germline): MNHEY, SVGAGI. The CDR3 has 14 residues. The CDR3 sequence is CASSWYRGNQPQHF. DNA of the CDR3: TGTGCCAGCAGTTGGTACCGTGGCAATCAGCCCCAGCATTTT.

The chain joins TRBV12-3 or TRBV12-4 to TRBJ1-3, with D unresolved. The CDR3 loop spans 14 amino acids. V was shortened by 4 bases and J by 4 bases, with 11 bases between the two germline ends. The CDR3 DNA follows: TGTGCCAGCAGTTCCGACACGGGAGGAAACACCATATATTTT. Translation: CASSSDTGGNTIYF.

This clonotype was found many times. The chain uses TRBV7-2 and TRBJ2-7, with D hard to call. V lost 1 base, J lost 3 bases, and 7 bases lay in between. The germline gives CDR1 SGHTA, CDR2 FQGNSA. CDR3 length equals 13 residues. CDR3: CASSLVPFYEQYF. CDR3 DNA sequence: TGTGCCAGCAGCTTAGTCCCGTTCTACGAGCAGTACTTC.

This clonotype was seen only a few times. This chain joins TRBV29-1 and TRBJ2-7; no definite D call. This CDR3 has 13 amino acids. The V end was cut by 1 base, the J end by 2 bases, with 9 bases between. CDR1 is SQVTM, CDR2 ANQGSEA, per germline. CDR3 loop: CSVEGKEAYEQYF. CDR3 DNA: TGCAGCGTTGAAGGGAAAGAGGCCTACGAGCAGTACTTC.

Only a few counts were recorded for this clonotype. The rearrangement links TRBV4-1 to TRBJ1-4; weak D call: TRBD1 (6 bases). CDR3 length: 15 amino acids. From germline, CDR1 is MGHRA and CDR2 YSYEKL. The V gene lost 0 bases and the J gene lost 5 bases, with 10 bases spanning the gap. The CDR3 DNA follows: TGCGCCAGCAGCCAAGACGGACAGCCGAATGAAAAACTGTTTTTT. Protein sequence: CASSQDGQPNEKLFF.

This clonotype was picked up a small number of times. The chain couples TRBV11-2 to TRBJ1-6; TRBD1 might be the D (5 bases). Trimming took off 4 bases at V and 7 bases at J, with 11 bases between the two ends. The CDR3 runs 14 residues. The germline V gene has CDR1 SGHAT and CDR2 FQNNGV. The CDR3 here is CASSSGVLNSPLHF. In DNA form, the CDR3 reads TGTGCCAGCAGCTCGGGGGTCCTCAATTCACCCCTCCACTTT.

The rearrangement uses TRBV20-1 and TRBJ2-7, with D perhaps matching TRBD1 (6 bases). The CDR3 runs 13 residues. Trimming removed 3 bases at V and 4 bases at J, with 13 bases between. Germline lookup yields CDR1 DFQATT and CDR2 SNEGSKA (reference sequence). The chain's CDR3 is CSASWQGIYEQYF. CDR3 nucleotides: TGCAGTGCTAGTTGGCAGGGGATATACGAGCAGTACTTC.

This clonotype was counted only a few times. The rearrangement joins TRBV7-3 to TRBJ2-1, with 9 bases matching TRBD1. Germline values: CDR1 SGHTA, CDR2 FQGTGA. The CDR3 loop spans 14 amino acids. The V segment lost 4 bases and the J segment 10 bases; nucleotides outside the gene matches: 8. The CDR3 protein is CASSSSGQGMEQFF. The CDR3 DNA follows: TGTGCCAGCAGCTCCTCCGGACAGGGGATGGAGCAGTTCTTC.

The chain carries TRBV5-6 and TRBJ2-7; D is undetermined. Germline values: CDR1 SGHDT, CDR2 YYEEEE. V was shortened by 0 bases and J by 0 bases, with 19 bases between the two germline ends. The CDR3 loop spans 18 amino acids. CDR3 loop: CASSLVGHLRLSSYEQYF. The CDR3 nucleotides read TGTGCCAGCAGCTTGGTGGGCCACTTGCGTCTAAGCTCCTACGAGCAGTACTTC.

The chain combines TRBV12-3 or TRBV12-4 with TRBJ2-2; 8 positions agree with TRBD2. This CDR3 is built from 17 residues. Germline trimming cut 6 bases from V and 0 bases from J; bases unmatched to any gene: 9. The CDR3 here is CASSPFGGGPNTGELFF. In DNA, the CDR3 is TGTGCCAGCAGCCCTTTTGGCGGGGGGCCGAACACCGGGGAGCTGTTTTTT.

The chain employs TRBV7-2 and TRBJ2-7; 14 bases match TRBD2. V shed 8 bases and J 12 bases; nucleotides not matched to a gene: 6. There are 12 residues in the CDR3. In germline, CDR1 is SGHTA, CDR2 FQGNSA. CDR3: CASGWTSGRLYF. Here the CDR3 DNA reads TGTGCCAGCGGGTGGACTAGCGGGAGGTTGTACTTC.

This clonotype came up a few times. The chain links TRBV11-2 to TRBJ2-5, with D unresolved. The ends were cut back, 5 bases at V and 0 bases at J, with 10 bases in the middle. Germline V lookup: CDR1 SGHAT, CDR2 FQNNGV. The CDR3 spans 14 residues. The CDR3 nucleotides are TGTGCCAGCAGCCGGAGCGTAAACCAAGAGACCCAGTACTTC. Its protein product is CASSRSVNQETQYF.

This clonotype was found a few times. J is TRBJ2-2 and V is TRBV6-1; 7 positions agree with TRBD2. Germline V gene sequence: CDR1 MNHNS, CDR2 SASEGT. The CDR3 is 14 residues long. The V and J ends lost 6 bases and 9 bases, in that order; junction bases with no gene match: 10. The DNA for the CDR3 is TGTGCCAGCAGCATACTAGGACTAGGTCGGGAGCTGTTTTTT. Its protein is CASSILGLGRELFF.

The rearrangement uses TRBV4-1 and TRBJ1-1; tentative D call: TRBD1 (5 bases). With 1 base removed from V and 5 bases from J, the gap between germline ends came to 14 bases. The CDR3 is 15 residues long. CDR1 is MGHRA and CDR2 is YSYEKL in the germline V gene. The CDR3 DNA reads as TGCGCCAGCAGCCAAGGAGAAGGGTGGGGGACTGAAGCTTTCTTT. Residues: CASSQGEGWGTEAFF.